Below are 29 T cell receptor beta chains sequenced from a single sample in a study of T cell repertoires in ileal Crohn's disease. TCRdb keeps only in-frame clones here, not all; method: immunoSEQ multiplex PCR. Of thousands of clones in the sample, roughly 96% were seen once. Sequencing was done on a sample of ileal tissue. These receptors were obtained from an adult with Crohn's disease.

The chain uses TRBV4-1 and TRBJ2-1, with 9 bases identical to TRBD1. V lost 5 bases and J lost 6; bases outside the gene matches: 5. The CDR3 has 14 residues. Germline V gene sequence: CDR1 MGHRA, CDR2 YSYEKL. CDR3 sequence reads: CASSWDRVSNEQFF. The CDR3 bases are TGCGCCAGCAGCTGGGACAGGGTAAGCAATGAGCAGTTCTTC.

V gene TRBV19 combines with J gene TRBJ1-2; D gene uncertain. V was shortened by 10 bases and J by 8 bases, with 17 bases between the two germline ends. Germline-derived CDR1 and CDR2 are LNHDA and SQIVND (reference sequence). CDR3 size: 12 residues. Written as DNA, the CDR3 is TGTGCCACCTACTCCGGGGTTACCGGCTACACCTTC. This gives the protein CATYSGVTGYTF.

This clone was recorded only once. The chain combines TRBV7-8 with TRBJ1-4; D may be TRBD1 (6 bases). This CDR3 comprises 16 residues. The V end was cut by 8 bases, the J end by 4 bases, with 20 bases between. CDR1 SGHVS and CDR2 FQNEAQ come from the germline V gene. CDR3 DNA: TGTGCCAGCTCTTTAAGCGGTGGGGGCCATAATGAAAAACTGTTTTTT. Protein: CASSLSGGGHNEKLFF.

This clone was seen just once. V gene TRBV5-6 combines with J gene TRBJ1-1; perhaps TRBD1 as D (5 bases). V lost 5 bases and J lost 1, with 12 bases in between. The V gene's germline CDR1 is SGHDT and CDR2 YYEEEE. This CDR3 is built from 14 residues. The CDR3 sequence is CASRRIQGNTEAFF. CDR3 nucleotides: TGTGCCAGCAGGCGTATCCAGGGGAACACTGAAGCTTTCTTT.

The chain uses TRBV15 and TRBJ1-5; 9 bases align to TRBD1. V shed 1 base, J shed 8 bases, and the junction held 9 bases outside the gene matches. This CDR3 is built from 16 residues. CDR1 and CDR2 from the germline V gene are LNHNV and YYDKDF (reference sequence). The CDR3 loop is CATSRGVRTGAEPQHF. In DNA, the CDR3 is TGTGCCACCAGCAGAGGTGTTAGGACAGGGGCAGAGCCCCAGCATTTT.

The chain couples TRBV28 to TRBJ1-3, with D tentatively TRBD1 (5 bases). The V and J ends lost 3 bases and 8 bases respectively, with 17 bases between them. The CDR3 runs 15 residues. Per germline, CDR1 MDHEN and CDR2 SYDVKM. CDR3 DNA sequence: TGTGCCAGCAGTTTGGAGGGGTGGCGGGTAGACACCATATATTTT. Translating it yields CASSLEGWRVDTIYF.

The chain carries TRBV4-3 and TRBJ1-1; unclear D gene. Germline V CDR1 and CDR2: LGHNA, YSLEER. The V end was cut by 1 base, the J end by 1 base, with 10 bases between. The CDR3 extends over 15 amino acids. The CDR3 loop reads CASSQAIAGNTEAFF. For the CDR3, the DNA is TGCGCCAGCAGCCAAGCTATCGCAGGGAACACTGAAGCTTTCTTT.

The gene calls are TRBV27 and TRBJ2-1; D perhaps matches TRBD2 (6 bases). The CDR3 covers 15 residues. The germline V and J ends were trimmed by 6 bases and 10 bases, with 22 bases remaining between them. The V gene's germline CDR1 is MNHEY and CDR2 SMNVEV (reference sequence). CDR3 loop: CASSPRPEPGVEQFF. The CDR3 DNA sequence: TGTGCCAGCAGCCCCCGCCCAGAACCGGGGGTCGAGCAGTTCTTC.

This clone occurred once. The rearrangement joins TRBV28 to TRBJ1-5; the D is unclear. Trimming cost V 6 bases and J 4 bases, with 16 bases left between them. CDR1 is MDHEN and CDR2 is SYDVKM in the germline V gene. The CDR3 consists of 15 residues. CDR3 sequence: CASSLRERPNQPQHF. In DNA, the CDR3 is TGTGCCAGCAGCCTCCGGGAACGTCCTAATCAGCCCCAGCATTTT.

The rearrangement links TRBV6-4 to TRBJ1-1; maybe TRBD1 (5 bases). V was shortened by 3 bases and J by 10 bases, with 18 bases between the two germline ends. Per the germline V gene, CDR1 is MRHNA and CDR2 is SNTAGT. The CDR3 spans 14 residues. CDR3 sequence (DNA): TGTGCCAGCAGTGAATTTAGCGGGGCCGCGGTAGCTTTCTTT. Translation: CASSEFSGAAVAFF.

The chain carries TRBV5-4 and TRBJ1-2; 9 nucleotides align to TRBD1. Per germline, CDR1 SGHNT and CDR2 YYREEE (reference sequence). Trimming took 5 bases from V and 3 from J; bases not matched to a gene: 5. The CDR3 runs to 14 residues. This CDR3 reads CASSRDREDYGYTF. In DNA, the CDR3 is TGTGCCAGCAGTCGGGACAGGGAAGACTATGGCTACACCTTC.

This chain joins TRBV5-1 and TRBJ1-5, with no clear D. CDR1 is SGHRS, CDR2 YFSETQ, per germline. Between the trimmed V and J ends, which lost 0 bases and 0 bases, there was a span of 7 bases. The CDR3 runs 15 residues. CDR3 coding DNA: TGCGCCAGCAGCTTGGTCTACAGTAGCAATCAGCCCCAGCATTTT. It yields the protein CASSLVYSSNQPQHF.

The chain uses TRBV7-8 and TRBJ2-7, with 13 bases lining up with TRBD2. The germline CDR1 and CDR2 sequences are SGHVS and FQNEAQ. The CDR3 runs to 15 residues. V lost 5 bases, J lost 5 bases, and 6 bases stayed unmatched. In nucleotides, the CDR3 is TGTGCCAGCAGCCTCCGGACTAGCGGGGGTAACGAGCAGTACGTC. Translated: CASSLRTSGGNEQYV.

The V and J genes are TRBV7-2 and TRBJ1-2; 8 positions match TRBD1. With 6 bases clipped from V and 3 bases from J, the junction kept 6 bases outside the gene matches. This CDR3 spans 14 amino acids. From germline, CDR1 is SGHTA and CDR2 FQGNSA. CDR3 sequence reads: CASRRQGSDYGYTF. The CDR3, as DNA: TGTGCCAGCAGGAGACAGGGGTCCGACTATGGCTACACCTTC.

This rearrangement joins TRBV4-3 to TRBJ2-1; D not resolved. The CDR3 runs to 18 residues. Germline V gene data show CDR1 as LGHNA and CDR2 as YSLEER. The V and J ends lost 0 bases and 2 bases respectively, with 17 bases between them. The CDR3 loop reads CASSQDPITSSPYNEQFF. The CDR3 DNA reads as TGCGCCAGCAGCCAAGATCCTATCACTTCAAGCCCCTACAATGAGCAGTTCTTC.

The chain has TRBV5-1 and TRBJ2-6; D may be TRBD1 (7 bases). The CDR3 loop spans 16 amino acids. Looked up from germline, CDR1 is SGHRS and CDR2 is YFSETQ. Between the trimmed V and J ends, which lost 2 bases and 3 bases, there was a span of 12 bases. CDR3 in amino acids: CASSFGGGGGANVLTF. The CDR3 region has the DNA TGCGCCAGCAGCTTCGGAGGGGGCGGTGGGGCCAACGTCCTGACTTTC.

The V and J genes are TRBV6-5 and TRBJ2-4; 7 bases map to TRBD2. Germline V gives CDR1 MNHEY, CDR2 SVGAGI. V lost 6 bases to trimming and J lost 1 base; unmatched junction nucleotides: 6. CDR3 length: 15 amino acids. CDR3 bases: TGTGCCAGCAGCCCAGGACTAGTTGCCAAAAACATTCAGTACTTC. Amino acids: CASSPGLVAKNIQYF.

The gene calls are TRBV5-6 and TRBJ2-1, with TRBD1 matching 7 bases. CDR1 and CDR2 from the germline V gene are SGHDT and YYEEEE. The CDR3 covers 15 residues. J lost 0 bases, V lost 5 bases, and 5 bases had no gene match. CDR3 protein: CASSLDRASYNEQFF. DNA of the CDR3: TGTGCCAGCAGTCTTGACAGGGCCTCCTACAATGAGCAGTTCTTC.

For the CDR3, the DNA is TGTGCCAGCAGCTTAGTCGTGCGGGGAAATGAGCAGTTCTTC. Its protein is CASSLVVRGNEQFF. The chain couples TRBV7-2 to TRBJ2-1, with D tentatively TRBD2 (6 bases). The germline V and J ends were trimmed by 1 base and 7 bases, with 11 bases remaining between them. Germline assignment: CDR1 SGHTA and CDR2 FQGNSA. The CDR3 consists of 14 residues.

The chain uses TRBV5-5 and TRBJ2-7, with TRBD1 identical over 7 bases. The junction had 5 bases not matched to a gene; V was cut back by 4 bases and J by 1 base. This CDR3 has 14 residues. Per the germline V gene, CDR1 is SGHKS and CDR2 is YYEKEE (reference sequence). The CDR3 is CASSLRDSSYEQYV. The CDR3 DNA sequence: TGTGCCAGCAGCCTTCGGGACAGTTCCTACGAGCAGTACGTC.

The chain is built from TRBV5-1 and TRBJ1-2; a possible D gene is TRBD1 (6 bases). CDR1 and CDR2 (germline): SGHRS, YFSETQ. Trimming removed 4 bases from V and 3 bases from J, with 19 bases in between. The CDR3 loop spans 16 amino acids. The CDR3 loop reads CASSTNTGLNHYGYTF. In DNA, the CDR3 is TGCGCCAGCAGCACCAATACAGGGCTGAACCACTATGGCTACACCTTC.

This sequence joins TRBV7-6 and TRBJ2-3, with 9 positions matching TRBD1. Germline CDR1 SGHVS, CDR2 FNYEAQ. J was trimmed by 5 bases and V by 5 bases; bases with no gene match: 14. The CDR3 runs to 17 residues. Here the CDR3 DNA reads TGTGCCAGCAGCCAAACCAACAGGGGGCCGGGAAGAGATACGCAGTATTTT. Its translation is CASSQTNRGPGRDTQYF.

The V gene is TRBV10-3, the J gene TRBJ1-2; D may be TRBD1 (5 bases). Germline CDR1 reads ENHRY; CDR2 reads SYGVKD. V lost 10 bases to trimming and J lost 4 bases, with 25 bases between them. This CDR3 is built from 16 residues. The CDR3 protein is CATVGGGHEGFYGYTF. DNA for the CDR3: TGTGCCACCGTGGGGGGAGGCCACGAGGGTTTCTATGGCTACACCTTC.

This rearrangement joins TRBV19 to TRBJ2-7, with TRBD1 identical over 7 bases. Germline V CDR1 and CDR2: LNHDA, SQIVND (reference sequence). This CDR3 region has 14 residues. Trimming cost V 6 bases and J 7 bases; bases outside gene matches: 12. CDR3 protein: CASRLDRVVGEQYF. As DNA, the CDR3 is TGTGCCAGTAGACTAGACAGGGTCGTGGGGGAGCAGTACTTC.

The V and J genes are TRBV6-6 and TRBJ2-7, with D perhaps matching TRBD2 (6 bases). The V end lost 7 bases, the J end lost 1 base, and 11 bases lay between the germline ends. CDR3 size: 13 residues. Per germline, CDR1 MNHNY and CDR2 SVGAGI (reference sequence). The CDR3 region has the DNA TGTGCCAGCAAAAACGGGGGATCCTACGAGCAGTACGTC. Encoded protein: CASKNGGSYEQYV.

The chain combines TRBV29-1 with TRBJ2-3; D is perhaps TRBD1 (5 bases). V lost 2 bases and J lost 3, with 6 bases in between. The CDR3 runs to 12 residues. The V gene's germline CDR1 is SQVTM and CDR2 ANQGSEA. The CDR3 sequence: CSVEQGTDTQYF. For the CDR3, the DNA is TGCAGCGTTGAACAGGGTACAGATACGCAGTATTTT.

The chain employs TRBV5-4 and TRBJ1-1, with D perhaps TRBD1 (6 bases). The V gene's germline CDR1 is SGHNT and CDR2 YYREEE (reference sequence). Trimming shortened V by 0 bases and J by 5 bases, and 17 bases separated the two germline ends. This CDR3 comprises 16 residues. The CDR3 region is CASSLGPGRGRTEAFF. CDR3 DNA sequence: TGTGCCAGCAGCTTGGGCCCCGGAAGGGGGAGAACTGAAGCTTTCTTT.

In regard to this clone: An end of the junction differs from the germline gene, which may be a read error. The identical CDR3 is also encoded by other nucleotide sequences in the sample. This sequence joins TRBV28 and TRBJ1-2, with D unclear. Germline lookup yields CDR1 MDHEN and CDR2 SYDVKM. The CDR3 has 13 residues. This CDR3 reads CASSFSRNYGYTF. The CDR3 region has the DNA TGTGCCAGCAGTTTTAGCCGAAACTATGGCTACACTTTC.

The rearrangement uses TRBV2 and TRBJ1-1; TRBD1 matches 8 bases. Germline V gene data show CDR1 as SNHLY and CDR2 as FYNNEI. The CDR3 contains 15 residues. J was trimmed by 8 bases and V by 6 bases; bases with no gene match: 14. The CDR3 here is CASRVTGTGPGEAFF. CDR3 sequence (DNA): TGTGCCAGCAGAGTTACCGGGACAGGACCCGGCGAAGCTTTCTTT.